The 31 T cell receptor beta chains below all came from one sample that was sequenced in a study of T cells in localized non-small cell lung cancer. Repertoires were generated with immunoSEQ multiplex PCR, while TCRdb's copy carries only in-frame clones and drops some. The sample lists 15,000 to 20,000 clones; around 89% were seen once. The sequencing used peripheral blood, collected before any cancer treatment. The source is a male donor aged 60 or older with stage II squamous cell lung carcinoma.

The chain links TRBV7-9 to TRBJ2-3; D is uncertain. V was pared by 1 base and J by 2 bases, with 7 bases between. The CDR3 has 14 residues. Germline V lookup: CDR1 SEHNR, CDR2 FQNEAQ (reference sequence). Here the CDR3 reads CASSLVTYTDTQYF. The DNA for the CDR3 is TGTGCCAGCAGCTTAGTGACATACACAGATACGCAGTATTTT.

This chain uses TRBV28 with TRBJ2-7; possible D gene TRBD1, 7 bases. Deletions cut 4 bases from V and 3 bases from J, with 13 bases between. The germline CDR1 and CDR2 sequences are MDHEN and SYDVKM. The CDR3 extends over 14 amino acids. The CDR3 DNA sequence: TGTGCCAGCAGTTCAGGGGGGAACTTCTACGAGCAGTACTTC. This sequence encodes CASSSGGNFYEQYF.

The chain employs TRBV28 and TRBJ2-2, with D possibly called TRBD1 or TRBD2 (6 bases each). Trimming pared 6 bases from V and 3 bases from J, leaving 14 bases between. Looked up from germline, CDR1 is MDHEN and CDR2 is SYDVKM. This CDR3 contains 15 residues. The DNA for the CDR3 is TGTGCCAGCAGATTGCCCGGGGGCGACACCGGGGAGCTGTTTTTT. Protein: CASRLPGGDTGELFF.

The chain is built from TRBV5-1 and TRBJ2-2; D gene unclear. The CDR3 contains 14 residues. The germline V gene encodes CDR1 SGHRS and CDR2 YFSETQ. V shed 7 bases and J shed 0 bases, with 10 bases lying between them. CDR3 residues: CASQSNANTGELFF. The CDR3 coding sequence is TGCGCCAGCCAGTCGAACGCGAACACCGGGGAGCTGTTTTTT.

The rearrangement joins TRBV5-1 to TRBJ2-4, with no clear D. The V and J ends lost 5 bases and 6 bases respectively, with 12 bases between them. There are 13 residues in the CDR3. Germline CDR1 and CDR2: SGHRS and YFSETQ. CDR3 amino acids: CASSQGVGNIQYF. CDR3 in DNA: TGCGCCAGCAGTCAAGGTGTGGGAAACATTCAGTACTTC.

The V call is TRBV6-5, the J call TRBJ2-7; 8 bases are a match to TRBD2. There are 14 residues in the CDR3. Germline assignment: CDR1 MNHEY and CDR2 SVGAGI. Trimming removed 6 bases from V and 0 bases from J; junction bases left unmatched: 4. CDR3 DNA: TGTGCCAGCAGGCCAGGGACTAGCTCCTACGAGCAGTACTTC. It is translated as CASRPGTSSYEQYF.

The sample holds one count of this clone. The DNA for the CDR3 is TGTGCCAGCAGCTTACTGGCCGGGGAGCTGTTTTTT. Translated: CASSLLAGELFF. The chain recombines TRBV7-2 with TRBJ2-2; D gene ambiguous. The CDR3 covers 12 residues. CDR1 and CDR2 from the germline V gene are SGHTA and FQGNSA. Trimming took 2 bases from V and 6 from J, leaving 4 bases between them.

V gene TRBV18 combines with J gene TRBJ2-5, with 9 bases fitting TRBD1. V shed 3 bases and J 4 bases; nucleotides not matched to a gene: 3. Per the germline V gene, CDR1 is KGHSH and CDR2 is LQKENI. This CDR3 has 14 amino acids. The CDR3 here is CASSPGTGSETQYF. CDR3 nucleotide sequence: TGTGCCAGCTCACCCGGGACAGGGTCAGAGACCCAGTACTTC.

This sequence joins TRBV6-5 and TRBJ1-2; 11 bases line up with TRBD1. Germline V gene lookup returns CDR1 MNHEY and CDR2 SVGAGI. The V segment lost 8 bases and the J segment 8 bases; nucleotides outside the gene matches: 10. The CDR3 runs 14 residues. The chain's CDR3 is CASADRGRGWGYTF. The CDR3 DNA reads TGTGCCAGCGCGGACAGGGGGCGCGGATGGGGCTACACCTTC.

The rearrangement uses TRBV6-5 and TRBJ2-2; maybe TRBD1 (6 bases). Germline V gene sequence: CDR1 MNHEY, CDR2 SVGAGI. This CDR3 spans 16 amino acids. V lost 4 bases and J 3 bases, leaving 15 bases between the germline ends. The CDR3 loop reads CASSSPRRGYTGELFF. The CDR3 bases are TGTGCCAGCAGTTCTCCCCGCAGGGGCTACACCGGGGAGCTGTTTTTT.

Concerning this clone itself: The junction differs from germline at one of its ends, possibly a read error. V gene TRBV4-2 combines with J gene TRBJ1-3; tentative D call: TRBD1 (5 bases). Germline lookup yields CDR1 LGHNA and CDR2 YNFKEQ. This CDR3 has 16 amino acids. CDR3: CASSQDPLGTGNTIYF. In DNA, the CDR3 is TGTGCCAGCAGCCAAGATCCTTTGGGGACTGGGAACACCATATATTTT.

The chain joins TRBV5-1 to TRBJ1-2; D is unclear. The CDR3 is 15 amino acids. The V end was cut by 0 bases, the J end by 2 bases, with 11 bases between. Germline V lookup: CDR1 SGHRS, CDR2 YFSETQ. The CDR3 protein is CASSLEEGRNYGYTF. The DNA for the CDR3 is TGCGCCAGCAGCTTGGAAGAGGGCAGAAACTATGGCTACACCTTC.

V usage is TRBV5-1 and J usage is TRBJ2-5, with 8 bases fitting TRBD2. V trimming: 0 bases; J trimming: 0 bases; junction bases outside the gene matches: 1. The CDR3 runs to 15 residues. CDR1 SGHRS and CDR2 YFSETQ come from the germline V gene. The CDR3 nucleotides are TGCGCCAGCAGCTTGGACGGGAGGGACCAAGAGACCCAGTACTTC. It yields the protein CASSLDGRDQETQYF. The variable domain in full, completed from reference TRBV5-1 and TRBJ2-5, reads KAGVTQTPRYLIKTRGQQVTLSCSPISGHRSVSWYQQTPGQGLQFLFEYFSETQRNKGNFPGRFSGRQFSNSRSEMNVSTLELGDSALYLCASSLDGRDQETQYFGPGTRLLVL.

CDR3 residues: CATSRDLRAGANVLTF. In DNA, the CDR3 is TGTGCCACCAGCAGAGATTTGAGGGCTGGGGCCAACGTCCTGACTTTC. This chain uses TRBV15 with TRBJ2-6; perhaps TRBD2 as D (5 bases). V was trimmed by 0 bases and J by 2 bases, leaving 8 bases between them. This CDR3 is built from 16 residues. CDR1 is LNHNV, CDR2 YYDKDF, per germline (reference sequence).

The chain has TRBV27 and TRBJ2-1; D is unresolved. Germline V gene sequence: CDR1 MNHEY, CDR2 SMNVEV (reference sequence). V was pared by 7 bases and J by 3 bases, with 10 bases between. The CDR3 has 13 amino acids. Here the CDR3 reads CASISAIYNEQFF. The CDR3 coding sequence is TGTGCCAGCATATCGGCTATCTACAATGAGCAGTTCTTC.

V usage is TRBV6-1 and J usage is TRBJ2-7; 10 nucleotides line up with TRBD2. The CDR3 runs 14 residues. Germline CDR1 MNHNS, CDR2 SASEGT. V was pared by 6 bases and J by 6 bases, with 8 bases of the junction left unmatched. The CDR3 region is CASRGSAGGSEQYF. The CDR3, as DNA: TGTGCCAGCAGAGGGTCAGCGGGAGGGTCCGAGCAGTACTTC.

The chain has TRBV6-1 and TRBJ2-3; 9 bases map to TRBD2. The CDR3 loop spans 18 amino acids. Germline lookup yields CDR1 MNHNS and CDR2 SASEGT. V shed 2 bases and J 0 bases; nucleotides not matched to a gene: 9. CDR3 sequence reads: CASSEYLAGPDSTDTQYF. CDR3 DNA sequence: TGTGCCAGCAGTGAATATCTAGCGGGACCCGATAGCACAGATACGCAGTATTTT.

This chain links TRBV5-6 with TRBJ2-6; D unresolved. There are 15 residues in the CDR3. The ends were cut back, 0 bases at V and 0 bases at J, with 4 bases in the middle. Germline assignment: CDR1 SGHDT and CDR2 YYEEEE. CDR3 amino acids: CASSLGTSGANVLTF. The CDR3 nucleotides are TGTGCCAGCAGCTTGGGGACCTCTGGGGCCAACGTCCTGACTTTC.

J is TRBJ1-1 and V is TRBV4-1; D might be TRBD1 (5 bases). Per the germline V gene, CDR1 is MGHRA and CDR2 is YSYEKL. This CDR3 is 16 amino acids long. V was shortened by 1 base and J by 0 bases, with 12 bases between the two germline ends. In DNA form, the CDR3 reads TGCGCCAGCAGCCAAGGAGACAGAACTATGAACACTGAAGCTTTCTTT. Its protein product is CASSQGDRTMNTEAFF.

The V gene is TRBV5-1, the J gene TRBJ1-4, with 7 positions matching TRBD1. Unmatched junction bases numbered 8, after V lost 1 base and J lost 8 bases. The CDR3 contains 15 residues. Per germline, CDR1 SGHRS and CDR2 YFSETQ. CDR3: CASSLRATGSEKLFF. In DNA, the CDR3 is TGCGCCAGCAGCTTGCGGGCGACAGGGAGCGAAAAACTGTTTTTT.

This chain connects TRBV6-1 to TRBJ2-5; 9 nucleotides agree with TRBD2. CDR1 is MNHNS, CDR2 SASEGT, per germline. Trimming took 3 bases from V and 4 from J; bases not matched to a gene: 6. This CDR3 comprises 15 residues. The DNA for the CDR3 is TGTGCCAGCAGTGAGGGCGGGAGGGCAGGAGAGACCCAGTACTTC. This translates into CASSEGGRAGETQYF.

The rearrangement links TRBV27 to TRBJ2-7; the match to TRBD2 covers 10 bases. Germline-derived CDR1 and CDR2 are MNHEY and SMNVEV (reference sequence). This CDR3 is 13 amino acids long. The junction had 4 bases not matched to a gene; V was cut back by 5 bases and J by 6 bases. CDR3 sequence reads: CASSPGLAFEQYF. CDR3 nucleotides: TGTGCCAGCAGTCCGGGACTAGCGTTCGAGCAGTACTTC.

This clone was detected only once. This chain links TRBV10-3 with TRBJ1-2; tentatively, D is TRBD1 (6 bases). CDR1 is ENHRY and CDR2 is SYGVKD in the germline V gene. V dropped 5 bases and J dropped 2 bases, with 9 bases sitting between them. CDR3 length: 13 residues. The CDR3 nucleotides read TGTGCCATCAGTTTCGACAGGAACTATGGCTACACCTTC. Translated: CAISFDRNYGYTF.

The genes are TRBV9 and TRBJ2-4, with D perhaps matching TRBD2 (5 bases). CDR1 is SGDLS, CDR2 YYNGEE, per germline. This CDR3 region has 10 residues. CDR3 sequence reads: CPGAKNIQYF. In nucleotides, the CDR3 is TGTCCGGGGGCCAAAAACATTCAGTACTTC. Filled out from reference TRBV9 and TRBJ2-4, the complete variable domain reads DSGVTQTPKHLITATGQRVTLRCSPRSGDLSVYWYQQSLDQGLQFLIQYYNGEERAKGNILERFSAQQFPDLHSELNLSSLELGDSALYFCPGAKNIQYFGAGTRLSVL.

This chain joins TRBV5-1 and TRBJ1-3, with TRBD1 matching 7 bases. This CDR3 contains 16 residues. J was trimmed by 0 bases and V by 1 base; bases with no gene match: 4. Germline V gene sequence: CDR1 SGHRS, CDR2 YFSETQ. Here the CDR3 reads CASSLTTGSSGNTIYF. Here the CDR3 DNA reads TGCGCCAGCAGCTTGACGACAGGGTCCTCTGGAAACACCATATATTTT.

The chain carries TRBV5-5 and TRBJ2-2; 9 bases map to TRBD2. The CDR3 is 17 residues long. Trimming took 0 bases from V and 6 from J; bases not matched to a gene: 9. CDR1 and CDR2 (germline): SGHKS, YYEKEE (reference sequence). The CDR3 coding sequence is TGTGCCAGCAGCTTGGACCCGCTAGCGGGAAGGGCCGGGGAGCTGTTTTTT. This gives the protein CASSLDPLAGRAGELFF.

The V call is TRBV6-6, the J call TRBJ2-1; 7 bases are shared with TRBD1. The CDR3 contains 12 residues. V gave up 7 bases and J gave up 7 bases; unmatched junction bases: 4. The germline gives CDR1 MNHNY, CDR2 SVGAGI (reference sequence). CDR3 amino acids: CASKTGWNEQFF. The CDR3 nucleotides read TGTGCCAGCAAGACAGGGTGGAATGAGCAGTTCTTC.

The V and J genes are TRBV19 and TRBJ2-1, with 7 bases identical to TRBD1. Germline-derived CDR1 and CDR2 are LNHDA and SQIVND (reference sequence). This CDR3 comprises 15 residues. The J segment lost 2 bases and the V segment lost 5 bases, leaving 6 bases of the junction unmatched. This chain's CDR3 is CASSLRTGPYNEQFF. The CDR3 DNA follows: TGTGCCAGTAGTCTCCGGACAGGACCCTACAATGAGCAGTTCTTC.

The V call is TRBV5-4, the J call TRBJ2-2; D not resolved. The CDR3 is 17 residues long. V shed 1 base and J shed 5 bases, with 18 bases lying between them. CDR1 is SGHNT, CDR2 YYREEE, per germline (reference sequence). CDR3 sequence (DNA): TGTGCCAGCAGCTTGAGGGTAGGCCCCCGAAGGACCGGGGAGCTGTTTTTT. Its translation is CASSLRVGPRRTGELFF.

This chain uses TRBV6-1 with TRBJ2-3; 7 nucleotides line up with TRBD2. From germline, CDR1 is MNHNS and CDR2 SASEGT. The CDR3 covers 14 residues. V gave up 10 bases and J gave up 0 bases; unmatched junction bases: 7. In DNA, the CDR3 is TGTGCCACCACTCGGGGACTAAGCACAGATACGCAGTATTTT. Its protein product is CATTRGLSTDTQYF.

The genes are TRBV2 and TRBJ2-1; 10 bases fit TRBD2. The CDR3 runs to 18 residues. V gave up 4 bases and J gave up 0 bases; unmatched junction bases: 9. Germline loops: CDR1 SNHLY, CDR2 FYNNEI. In DNA form, the CDR3 reads TGTGCCAGCAGTGGGGGGTGGGCTAGCGGGAGCTCCTACAATGAGCAGTTCTTC. Translated, it gives CASSGGWASGSSYNEQFF.